These 13 T cell receptor beta chains share one sample of origin, sequenced in a study of cytomegalovirus exposure and HLA in healthy donors (dated by TCRdb to 2015 to 2018). Libraries were built with the immunoSEQ multiplex PCR assay. For the multiplex PCR, a mixture combining 60 forward primers for TCR Vbeta segments and 13 reverse primers for TCR Jbeta segments was used. In TCRdb, the immuneACCESS table is reduced to in-frame sequences with V and J assigned. These tables do not hold every clone; where another copy was compared, an unresolved V gene accounts for under half, and the others remain unexplained. The sample table records about 130,000 clones. Of the sample, about 2.2% falls within the top ten clones. Input material: PBMCs. The receptors derive from a man aged 35-49 years in good health and CMV-seronegative.

The rearrangement links TRBV2 to TRBJ2-5; 13 nucleotides agree with TRBD2. TRBJ2-7 matches the DNA end more closely, so the J call is doubtful. Germline V gives CDR1 SNHLY, CDR2 FYNNEI. This CDR3 region has 14 residues. The CDR3 DNA sequence: TGTGCCAGCCGGGGACTAGCGGGATTCTACGAGCAGTACTTC. Amino acids: CASRGLAGFYEQYF.

The V call is TRBV11-3, the J call TRBJ2-1; 9 bases map to TRBD1. The germline gives CDR1 SGHNT, CDR2 YENEEA. The V and J ends lost 5 bases and 7 bases, in that order; junction bases with no gene match: 15. The CDR3 is 17 amino acids. The CDR3 loop reads CASSPPGQGFIVNEQFF. The CDR3 region has the DNA TGTGCCAGCAGCCCCCCGGGACAGGGTTTTATCGTAAATGAGCAGTTCTTC.

The chain couples TRBV7-9 to TRBJ2-5; TRBD1 agrees at 8 bases. Germline CDR1 reads SEHNR; CDR2 reads FQNEAQ (reference sequence). V dropped 2 bases and J dropped 6; count of bases not matched to a gene: 14. The CDR3 has 17 residues. The CDR3 region has the DNA TGTGCCAGCAGCTTAAATACGGCCCTGACAGGGGAAAAGACCCAGTACTTC. It codes for CASSLNTALTGEKTQYF.

This sequence joins TRBV11-2 and TRBJ2-7, with 9 bases lining up with TRBD2. V dropped 6 bases and J dropped 7; count of bases not matched to a gene: 13. Per the germline V gene, CDR1 is SGHAT and CDR2 is FQNNGV. The CDR3 has 15 residues. CDR3 residues: CASRQLRGLAGEQYF. Written as DNA, the CDR3 is TGTGCCAGCAGGCAACTGCGGGGACTAGCAGGGGAGCAGTACTTC.

The rearrangement joins TRBV7-2 to TRBJ1-2, with D perhaps TRBD1 (6 bases). Germline V gene data show CDR1 as SGHTA and CDR2 as FQGNSA. CDR3 length equals 14 residues. Between the trimmed V and J ends, which lost 1 base and 4 bases, there was a span of 10 bases. CDR3 in DNA: TGTGCCAGCAGCTTAGACAGGGCAGGCTATGGCTACACCTTC. Protein: CASSLDRAGYGYTF.

The rearrangement links TRBV4-1 to TRBJ2-5; D is unclear. V was clipped by 0 bases and J by 4 bases, with 12 bases between them. Germline loops: CDR1 MGHRA, CDR2 YSYEKL. This CDR3 is 15 amino acids long. The CDR3 loop reads CASSQEYPSRETQYF. CDR3 nucleotide sequence: TGCGCCAGCAGCCAAGAGTATCCCAGTCGAGAGACCCAGTACTTC.

The CDR3 nucleotides are TGTGCCATCAGTGGCCGGGACAGCGAAAGTGAAGCTTTCTTT. It encodes CAISGRDSESEAFF. This chain connects TRBV10-3 to TRBJ1-1; 7 nucleotides match TRBD1. V lost 4 bases, J lost 7 bases, and 9 bases stayed unmatched. The V gene's germline CDR1 is ENHRY and CDR2 SYGVKD. This CDR3 has 14 amino acids.

The V and J genes are TRBV11-3 and TRBJ2-3, with a tentative D call TRBD2 (7 bases). V lost 3 bases, J lost 9 bases, and 16 bases lay in between. The length of the CDR3 is 14 residues. Germline CDR1 reads SGHNT; CDR2 reads YENEEA. CDR3 DNA: TGTGCCAGCAGCTTGGGGGGGCTCGCGGGGACGCAGTATTTT. Translated: CASSLGGLAGTQYF.

This chain links TRBV4-2 with TRBJ2-2; TRBD1 matches at 8 bases. Germline assignment: CDR1 LGHNA and CDR2 YNFKEQ. Trimming removed 1 base from V and 3 bases from J; junction bases left unmatched: 7. CDR3 length: 17 amino acids. Here the CDR3 reads CASSQVAGQGHTGELFF. The CDR3 nucleotides are TGTGCCAGCAGCCAAGTAGCTGGACAGGGCCACACCGGGGAGCTGTTTTTT.

The chain carries TRBV7-9 and TRBJ1-1; 7 nucleotides agree with TRBD1. V trimming: 2 bases; J trimming: 4 bases; junction bases outside the gene matches: 10. This CDR3 has 16 residues. Germline assignment: CDR1 SEHNR and CDR2 FQNEAQ (reference sequence). Here the CDR3 reads CASSLLGGQTSTEAFF. CDR3 nucleotide sequence: TGTGCCAGCAGCTTACTAGGGGGACAGACAAGCACTGAAGCTTTCTTT.

The genes are TRBV4-2 and TRBJ2-2, with 9 bases that match TRBD2. The CDR3 has 16 residues. The germline gives CDR1 LGHNA, CDR2 YNFKEQ. Germline trimming cut 4 bases from V and 1 base from J; bases unmatched to any gene: 4. Written as DNA, the CDR3 is TGTGCCAGCAGCCCGCGGACTAGCGAGAACACCGGGGAGCTGTTTTTT. This sequence encodes CASSPRTSENTGELFF.

The chain is built from TRBV5-5 and TRBJ2-7, with a possible D match to TRBD2 (5 bases). The CDR3 consists of 14 residues. V lost 2 bases and J lost 2, with 11 bases in between. Germline CDR1 is SGHKS and CDR2 is YYEKEE (reference sequence). The CDR3 protein is CASSFGLGAYEQYF. CDR3 DNA sequence: TGTGCCAGCAGCTTCGGACTGGGCGCCTACGAGCAGTACTTC.

The chain combines TRBV7-9 with TRBJ2-7, with 7 bases lining up with TRBD2. The CDR3 length is 13 residues. The ends lost 5 bases at V and 8 bases at J; junction bases unmatched: 9. The germline gives CDR1 SEHNR, CDR2 FQNEAQ (reference sequence). The CDR3 region has the DNA TGTGCCAGCAGCCTAGGGACTACGACCAAGCAGTACTTC. Translating gives CASSLGTTTKQYF.